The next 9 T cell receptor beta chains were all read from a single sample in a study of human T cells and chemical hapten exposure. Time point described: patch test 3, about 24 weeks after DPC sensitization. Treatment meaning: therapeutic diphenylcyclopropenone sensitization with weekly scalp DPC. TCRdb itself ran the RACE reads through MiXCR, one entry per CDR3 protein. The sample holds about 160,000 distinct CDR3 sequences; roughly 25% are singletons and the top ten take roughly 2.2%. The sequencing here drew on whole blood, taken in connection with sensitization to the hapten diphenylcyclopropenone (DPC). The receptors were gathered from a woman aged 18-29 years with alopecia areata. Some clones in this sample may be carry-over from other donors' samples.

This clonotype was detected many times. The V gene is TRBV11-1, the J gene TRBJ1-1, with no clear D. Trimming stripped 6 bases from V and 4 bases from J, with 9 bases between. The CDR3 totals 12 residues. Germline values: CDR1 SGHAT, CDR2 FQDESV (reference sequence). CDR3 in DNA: TGTGCCAGCAGAGGATTGGGCACTGAAGCTTTCTTT. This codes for CASRGLGTEAFF. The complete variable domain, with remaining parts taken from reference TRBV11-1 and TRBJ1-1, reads EAEVAQSPRYKITEKSQAVAFWCDPISGHATLYWYRQILGQGPELLVQFQDESVVDDSQLPKDRFSAERLKGVDSTLKIQPAELGDSAMYLCASRGLGTEAFFGQGTRLTVV.

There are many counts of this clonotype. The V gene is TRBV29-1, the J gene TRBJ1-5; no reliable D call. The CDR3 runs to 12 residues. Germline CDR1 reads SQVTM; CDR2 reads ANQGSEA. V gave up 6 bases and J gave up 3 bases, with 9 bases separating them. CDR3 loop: CSVGWFNQPQHF. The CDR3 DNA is TGCAGCGTAGGTTGGTTCAATCAGCCCCAGCATTTT. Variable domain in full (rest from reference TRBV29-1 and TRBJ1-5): SAVISQKPSRDICQRGTSLTIQCQVDSQVTMMFWYRQQPGQSLTLIATANQGSEATYESGFVIDKFPISRPNLTFSTLTVSNMSPEDSSIYLCSVGWFNQPQHFGDGTRLSIL.

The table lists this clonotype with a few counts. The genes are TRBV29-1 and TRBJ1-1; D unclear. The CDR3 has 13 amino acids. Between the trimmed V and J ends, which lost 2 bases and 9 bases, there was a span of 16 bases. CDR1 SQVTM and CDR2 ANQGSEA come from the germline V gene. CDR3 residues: CSVETGENGKAFF. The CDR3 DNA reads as TGCAGCGTTGAAACCGGGGAGAATGGGAAAGCTTTCTTT.

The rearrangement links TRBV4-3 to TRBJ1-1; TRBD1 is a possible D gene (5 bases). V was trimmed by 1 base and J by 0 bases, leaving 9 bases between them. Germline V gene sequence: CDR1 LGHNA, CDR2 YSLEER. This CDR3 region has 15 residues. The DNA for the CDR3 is TGCGCCAGCAGCCAAGCTCTAGGGGTGAACACTGAAGCTTTCTTT. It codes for CASSQALGVNTEAFF.

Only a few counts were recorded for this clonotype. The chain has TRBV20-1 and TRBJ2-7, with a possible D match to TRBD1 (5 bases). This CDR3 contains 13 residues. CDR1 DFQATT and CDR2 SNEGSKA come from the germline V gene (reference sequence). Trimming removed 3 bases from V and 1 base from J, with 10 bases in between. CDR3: CSARWGLSYEQYF. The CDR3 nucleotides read TGCAGTGCTAGGTGGGGCCTATCCTACGAGCAGTACTTC.

CDR3 residues: CASSQRPGNQPQHF. As DNA, the CDR3 is TGCGCCAGCAGCCAACGCCCAGGTAATCAGCCCCAGCATTTT. This chain connects TRBV4-1 to TRBJ1-5; no firm D call. CDR1 MGHRA and CDR2 YSYEKL come from the germline V gene. The CDR3 is 14 residues long. The germline V and J ends were trimmed by 2 bases and 4 bases, with 9 bases remaining between them.

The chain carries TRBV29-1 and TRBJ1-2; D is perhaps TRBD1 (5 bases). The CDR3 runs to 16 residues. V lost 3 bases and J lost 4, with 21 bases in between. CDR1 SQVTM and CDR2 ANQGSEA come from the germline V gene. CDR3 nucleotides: TGCAGCGTTGATACACAGGCCCTCGACCTCCTCTATGGCTACACCTTC. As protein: CSVDTQALDLLYGYTF.

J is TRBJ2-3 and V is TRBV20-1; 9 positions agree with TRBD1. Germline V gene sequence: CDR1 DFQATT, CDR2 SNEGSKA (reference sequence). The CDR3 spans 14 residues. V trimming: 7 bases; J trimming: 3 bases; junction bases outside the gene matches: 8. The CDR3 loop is CSGRHRGRTDTQYF. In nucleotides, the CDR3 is TGCAGTGGGAGACACAGGGGGCGGACAGATACGCAGTATTTT.

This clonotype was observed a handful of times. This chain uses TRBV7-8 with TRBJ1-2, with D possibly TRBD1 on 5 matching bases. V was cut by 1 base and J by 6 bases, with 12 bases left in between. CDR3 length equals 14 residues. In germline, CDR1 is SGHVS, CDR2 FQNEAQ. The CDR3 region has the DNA TGTGCCAGCAGCTTAGGTCGGGGCGGGGATGGCTACACCTTC. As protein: CASSLGRGGDGYTF.